Following are 12 T cell receptor beta chains from one sample sequenced in a study of shared clonotypes between healthy human individuals. TCRdb keeps only in-frame clones here, not all; method: immunoSEQ multiplex PCR. The table lists around 1.4 million clones, approximately 98.5% of them singletons, with around 0.38% in the top ten. Sequences were obtained from naive CD4+ T cells sorted from blood. Indicated subset: CD45RA+ positively selected. The receptors were gathered from a man younger than 40 in good health.

CDR3 nucleotide sequence: TGCGCCAGCAGCTCCCAAGCTCAACTCGGGAACTACAATGAGCAGTTCTTC. This translates into CASSSQAQLGNYNEQFF. This chain joins TRBV5-1 and TRBJ2-1; a weak D match, TRBD2 (5 bases). V was pared by 3 bases and J by 3 bases, with 19 bases between. The CDR3 is 17 amino acids. Germline CDR1 is SGHRS and CDR2 is YFSETQ.

The chain links TRBV2 to TRBJ1-2; possibly TRBD1 for D (5 bases). The CDR3 sequence is 15 residues long. Germline assignment: CDR1 SNHLY and CDR2 FYNNEI. Trimming pared 6 bases from V and 4 bases from J, leaving 18 bases between. CDR3 in amino acids: CASRSRQGPPYGYTF. CDR3 nucleotide sequence: TGTGCCAGCAGAAGCCGGCAGGGACCTCCCTATGGCTACACCTTC.

The chain couples TRBV18 to TRBJ1-5; TRBD1 aligns across 12 bases. The CDR3 consists of 16 residues. The V gene end was trimmed by 2 bases and the J gene end by 11 bases; junction bases not matched to a gene: 10. The germline gives CDR1 KGHSH, CDR2 LQKENI. The CDR3 DNA reads as TGTGCCAGCTCACCATTCCGGGGACAGGGGGCCACAGCCCAGCATTTT. This sequence encodes CASSPFRGQGATAQHF.

This chain joins TRBV29-1 and TRBJ2-1; possible D gene TRBD1, 5 bases. This CDR3 has 14 residues. Trimming took 4 bases from V and 6 from J, leaving 16 bases between them. The V gene's germline CDR1 is SQVTM and CDR2 ANQGSEA. Here the CDR3 DNA reads TGCAGCGTTGGTGGGGCCCCATACTTCAATGAGCAGTTCTTC. Its translation is CSVGGAPYFNEQFF.

The chain recombines TRBV29-1 with TRBJ2-5, with TRBD1 as a possible D gene (5 bases). Trimming took 6 bases from V and 5 from J, leaving 13 bases between them. The CDR3 is 12 amino acids. CDR1 and CDR2 from the germline V gene are SQVTM and ANQGSEA. This CDR3 reads CSVDTGVETQYF. DNA for the CDR3: TGCAGCGTGGATACAGGAGTCGAGACCCAGTACTTC. The full variable domain, its missing parts supplied by reference TRBV29-1 and TRBJ2-5, is SAVISQKPSRDICQRGTSLTIQCQVDSQVTMMFWYRQQPGQSLTLIATANQGSEATYESGFVIDKFPISRPNLTFSTLTVSNMSPEDSSIYLCSVDTGVETQYFGPGTRLLVL.

CDR3 protein: CASSYWTSGRATDTQYF. The CDR3, as DNA: TGCGCCAGCAGTTACTGGACTAGCGGGAGGGCGACAGATACGCAGTATTTT. The chain combines TRBV5-1 with TRBJ2-3; the match to TRBD2 covers 15 bases. The length of the CDR3 is 17 residues. V shed 5 bases, J shed 3 bases, and the junction held 7 bases outside the gene matches. Germline CDR1 and CDR2: SGHRS and YFSETQ.

This chain links TRBV18 with TRBJ1-1, with 7 bases identical to TRBD1. J lost 4 bases, V lost 4 bases, and 9 bases had no gene match. CDR1 and CDR2 (germline): KGHSH, LQKENI. This CDR3 has 15 amino acids. CDR3 DNA: TGTGCCAGCTCACAACGGGACAGCTTTGTCACTGAAGCTTTCTTT. Amino acid sequence: CASSQRDSFVTEAFF.

This sequence joins TRBV19 and TRBJ2-1, with 14 bases that match TRBD2. The V gene's germline CDR1 is LNHDA and CDR2 SQIVND (reference sequence). V dropped 8 bases and J dropped 2; count of bases not matched to a gene: 8. The CDR3 length is 17 residues. CDR3: CASRLAGGALTYNEQFF. CDR3 coding DNA: TGTGCCAGTCGACTAGCGGGAGGGGCCCTAACCTACAATGAGCAGTTCTTC.

This clone was counted once. The chain joins TRBV7-8 to TRBJ1-2; 7 nucleotides align to TRBD1. The CDR3 totals 16 residues. Germline V gives CDR1 SGHVS, CDR2 FQNEAQ. The J segment lost 8 bases and the V segment lost 5 bases, leaving 17 bases of the junction unmatched. The CDR3 reads CASSPMYRDRDRGYTF. In DNA, the CDR3 is TGTGCCAGCAGCCCAATGTACAGAGACAGGGATCGCGGCTACACCTTC.

The chain links TRBV2 to TRBJ2-2; D possibly matches TRBD1 or TRBD2 (5 bases each). CDR1 and CDR2 (germline): SNHLY, FYNNEI. CDR3 length equals 15 residues. V lost 7 bases and J 0 bases, leaving 12 bases between the germline ends. The CDR3 region has the DNA TGTGCCAGCACCGGGGCACCCACGAACACCGGGGAGCTGTTTTTT. This gives the protein CASTGAPTNTGELFF.

The rearrangement links TRBV7-2 to TRBJ2-1; no clear D gene. The V end was cut by 1 base, the J end by 6 bases, with 25 bases between. The V gene's germline CDR1 is SGHTA and CDR2 FQGNSA. The CDR3 contains 19 residues. In DNA, the CDR3 is TGTGCCAGCAGCTTAGTTCTTTTTCCGTGGACCACCCTCATCAATGAGCAGTTCTTC. Protein product: CASSLVLFPWTTLINEQFF.

The chain employs TRBV11-1 and TRBJ2-1; D gene uncertain. Germline V gene lookup returns CDR1 SGHAT and CDR2 FQDESV (reference sequence). With 1 base removed from V and 9 bases from J, the gap between germline ends came to 10 bases. The length of the CDR3 is 13 residues. The CDR3 DNA is TGTGCCAGCAGCTTAGGGTTCCGAGGTGAGCAGTTCTTC. The encoded protein is CASSLGFRGEQFF.